These 29 T cell receptor beta chains were all obtained from the same sample, sequenced in a study of human T cells and chemical hapten exposure. In TCRdb, the RACE reads were re-called with MiXCR into one record per CDR3 protein. The table lists more than 65,000 distinct CDR3 sequences, 10% of them singletons. Documented time point: patch test 1, 2 weeks after DPC sensitization. The treatment here: therapeutic diphenylcyclopropenone sensitization with weekly scalp DPC. The sequencing here drew on whole blood, taken in connection with sensitization to the hapten diphenylcyclopropenone (DPC). These receptors came from a woman in her 50s with alopecia areata. Some clones in this sample may be carry-over from other donors' samples.

The rearrangement uses TRBV12-3 or TRBV12-4 and TRBJ2-1; no reliable D call. The germline V and J ends were trimmed by 2 bases and 2 bases, with 7 bases remaining between them. The CDR3 sequence is 14 residues long. The CDR3 here is CASSLPGPYNEQFF. The CDR3 DNA reads as TGTGCCAGCAGTTTACCCGGCCCCTACAATGAGCAGTTCTTC.

Only a few counts were recorded for this clonotype. The gene calls are TRBV2 and TRBJ2-2; maybe TRBD1 (5 bases). CDR3 length equals 15 residues. V was shortened by 6 bases and J by 0 bases, with 11 bases between the two germline ends. The V gene's germline CDR1 is SNHLY and CDR2 FYNNEI. The CDR3 is CASSVGAPNTGELFF. CDR3 sequence (DNA): TGTGCCAGCAGCGTAGGGGCCCCGAACACCGGGGAGCTGTTTTTT.

This clonotype was seen a handful of times. V gene TRBV7-3 combines with J gene TRBJ2-2; 9 positions agree with TRBD2. Germline assignment: CDR1 SGHTA and CDR2 FQGTGA. V was clipped by 5 bases and J by 1 base; unmatched bases: 2. This CDR3 is 15 amino acids long. CDR3 sequence: CASSPSGMNTGELFF. Written as DNA, the CDR3 is TGTGCCAGCAGCCCTAGCGGGATGAACACCGGGGAGCTGTTTTTT.

The rearrangement joins TRBV6-2 or TRBV6-3 to TRBJ2-1; weak D call: TRBD1 (6 bases). The germline CDR1 and CDR2 sequences are MNHEY and SVGEGT. Trimming stripped 8 bases from V and 2 bases from J, with 16 bases between. The CDR3 has 15 residues. Here the CDR3 DNA reads TGTGCCAGCGGAAGAGGACAGAGAGCCTACAATGAGCAGTTCTTC. It is translated as CASGRGQRAYNEQFF.

This clonotype appeared a few times. V is TRBV7-2 and J is TRBJ2-1; 11 positions match TRBD2. This CDR3 comprises 19 residues. J lost 5 bases, V lost 0 bases, and 12 bases had no gene match. The V gene's germline CDR1 is SGHTA and CDR2 FQGNSA. The CDR3, as DNA: TGTGCCAGCAGCTTAGCGCAACTAGCGGGAGTCGGTCTTCACAATGAGCAGTTCTTC. Translated, it gives CASSLAQLAGVGLHNEQFF.

The chain links TRBV11-3 to TRBJ2-3, with D uncertain. V lost 1 base, J lost 9 bases, and 11 bases lay in between. Germline-derived CDR1 and CDR2 are SGHNT and YENEEA. This CDR3 has 13 amino acids. The CDR3 is CASSLVPDPTQYF. The DNA for the CDR3 is TGTGCCAGCAGCTTAGTCCCAGATCCCACGCAGTATTTT.

This clonotype was picked up many times. The V gene is TRBV7-9, the J gene TRBJ2-7; the D gene is possibly TRBD1 (5 bases). This CDR3 is built from 14 residues. CDR1 SEHNR and CDR2 FQNEAQ come from the germline V gene (reference sequence). V was shortened by 4 bases and J by 4 bases, with 14 bases between the two germline ends. The CDR3, as DNA: TGTGCCAGCAGCTCGCGCACAGGTGGATACGAGCAGTACTTC. Translation gives CASSSRTGGYEQYF.

At least ten counts were recorded for this clonotype. This chain uses TRBV20-1 with TRBJ1-5; no firm D call. This CDR3 spans 15 amino acids. The germline CDR1 and CDR2 sequences are DFQATT and SNEGSKA (reference sequence). Trimming took 0 bases from V and 6 from J, leaving 15 bases between them. CDR3: CSAREIGGKGQPQHF. CDR3 DNA: TGCAGTGCTAGAGAGATCGGAGGGAAAGGTCAGCCCCAGCATTTT.

The table lists this clonotype with a few counts. The V call is TRBV6-2 or TRBV6-3, the J call TRBJ2-1, with 9 bases identical to TRBD2. This CDR3 is 16 amino acids long. The germline V gene encodes CDR1 MNHEY and CDR2 SVGEGT. The J segment lost 2 bases and the V segment lost 0 bases, leaving 2 bases of the junction unmatched. The CDR3 bases are TGTGCCAGCAGTTACTCAGGCGGGAGGGCCTACAATGAGCAGTTCTTC. Translated, it gives CASSYSGGRAYNEQFF.

The gene calls are TRBV20-1 and TRBJ1-2, with a possible D match to TRBD1 (6 bases). CDR3 length equals 14 residues. Germline-derived CDR1 and CDR2 are DFQATT and SNEGSKA (reference sequence). Trimming shortened V by 2 bases and J by 3 bases, and 13 bases separated the two germline ends. As DNA, the CDR3 is TGCAGTGCTAGACTTGGGGGCGCGGACTATGGCTACACCTTC. Protein sequence: CSARLGGADYGYTF.

This clonotype has just a few counts. V gene TRBV2 combines with J gene TRBJ2-7; 7 nucleotides match TRBD1. J gave up 0 bases and V 9 bases, and 8 bases lay outside the gene matches. CDR3 size: 14 residues. Germline lookup yields CDR1 SNHLY and CDR2 FYNNEI. The chain's CDR3 is CASELQGSSYEQYF. The CDR3 DNA follows: TGTGCCAGTGAGTTACAGGGGAGCTCCTACGAGCAGTACTTC.

This clonotype was observed a handful of times. The CDR3 loop reads CASSLAPGWSLNTEAFF. CDR3 coding DNA: TGTGCCAGCAGCTTAGCCCCAGGGTGGAGTCTGAACACTGAAGCTTTCTTT. This chain uses TRBV7-8 with TRBJ1-1, with a possible D match to TRBD1 (5 bases). Germline loops: CDR1 SGHVS, CDR2 FQNEAQ. Trimming stripped 0 bases from V and 0 bases from J, with 14 bases between. The CDR3 is 17 residues long.

The V call is TRBV6-2 or TRBV6-3, the J call TRBJ1-1; D is unresolved. Germline V gene data show CDR1 as MNHEY and CDR2 as SVGEGT. The CDR3 spans 11 residues. Deletions cut 8 bases from V and 1 base from J, with 5 bases between. The CDR3 region has the DNA TGTGCCAGCGGGAGGAACACTGAAGCTTTCTTT. It translates to CASGRNTEAFF.

This clonotype was seen more than once but under ten times. The chain links TRBV9 to TRBJ2-3; weak D call: TRBD2 (5 bases). Germline V lookup: CDR1 SGDLS, CDR2 YYNGEE. This CDR3 contains 14 residues. V lost 2 bases and J 0 bases, leaving 7 bases between the germline ends. CDR3 region: CASSVLASTDTQYF. The CDR3 bases are TGTGCCAGCAGCGTCCTAGCTAGCACAGATACGCAGTATTTT.

This clonotype has just a few counts. The J gene is TRBJ1-2, the V gene TRBV29-1; no definite D call. CDR3 length: 12 amino acids. CDR1 SQVTM and CDR2 ANQGSEA come from the germline V gene. V shed 4 bases and J shed 5 bases, with 11 bases lying between them. The CDR3 DNA reads as TGCAGCGTTGCACCAGTAGATTATGGCTACACCTTC. It translates to CSVAPVDYGYTF.

The chain is built from TRBV29-1 and TRBJ2-4, with D possibly matching TRBD2 (5 bases). Trimming cost V 6 bases and J 8 bases, with 14 bases left between them. This CDR3 region has 12 residues. Germline CDR1 SQVTM, CDR2 ANQGSEA. The CDR3 bases are TGCAGCGTCCGGGCGGGTTCGGACATTCAGTACTTC. Its protein product is CSVRAGSDIQYF.

The rearrangement joins TRBV29-1 to TRBJ2-6; D remains ambiguous. The CDR3 is 12 residues long. Looked up from germline, CDR1 is SQVTM and CDR2 is ANQGSEA. Trimming removed 7 bases at V and 3 bases at J, with 7 bases between. The CDR3 is CSARSGANVLTF. The CDR3 DNA sequence: TGCAGCGCCAGAAGTGGGGCCAACGTCCTGACTTTC.

This sequence joins TRBV6-1 and TRBJ2-3; 9 bases map to TRBD1. CDR1 and CDR2 from the germline V gene are MNHNS and SASEGT. This CDR3 has 17 residues. The trim removed 6 bases at V and 2 bases at J, leaving 12 bases unmatched. The DNA of the CDR3 is TGTGCCAGCAGCCGAGATGGGGGACAGGGAGCCACAGATACGCAGTATTTT. Its translation is CASSRDGGQGATDTQYF.

This clonotype was recorded at least ten times. The chain carries TRBV11-2 and TRBJ2-7; TRBD1 agrees at 11 bases. After removal of 3 bases from V and 4 bases from J, the junction contained 2 bases not matched to a gene. Germline V lookup: CDR1 SGHAT, CDR2 FQNNGV. CDR3 length: 14 amino acids. The CDR3 is CASSLRDRGYEQYF. The DNA of the CDR3 is TGTGCCAGCAGCTTGAGGGACAGGGGGTACGAGCAGTACTTC.

In this sample, this clonotype turned up a few times. The CDR3 region is CASSLRDTHYEQYF. DNA for the CDR3: TGTGCCAGCAGCCTCCGGGACACGCACTACGAGCAGTACTTC. This sequence joins TRBV7-8 and TRBJ2-7; D is possibly TRBD1 (6 bases). The length of the CDR3 is 14 residues. The ends were cut back, 5 bases at V and 3 bases at J, with 14 bases in the middle. CDR1 SGHVS and CDR2 FQNEAQ come from the germline V gene.

This clonotype has just a few counts. The J gene is TRBJ2-1, the V gene TRBV20-1; 9 nucleotides line up with TRBD2. CDR3 length: 15 residues. V was clipped by 0 bases and J by 9 bases; unmatched bases: 9. Germline values: CDR1 DFQATT, CDR2 SNEGSKA (reference sequence). The CDR3 DNA reads as TGCAGTGCTAGAGACTTAGGGGTTAGCGGGAGTGAGCAGTTCTTC. It specifies CSARDLGVSGSEQFF.

The table lists this clonotype with a few counts. The chain has TRBV20-1 and TRBJ1-1; 9 nucleotides line up with TRBD1. This CDR3 comprises 15 residues. Germline-derived CDR1 and CDR2 are DFQATT and SNEGSKA (reference sequence). The trim removed 5 bases at V and 3 bases at J, leaving 10 bases unmatched. CDR3 sequence: CSASLQGAGDTEAFF. For the CDR3, the DNA is TGCAGTGCTTCCTTACAGGGGGCAGGGGACACTGAAGCTTTCTTT.

This clonotype has only a few counts. DNA for the CDR3: TGTGCCAGCAGTGACGTCCGCTCTGGAAACACCATATATTTT. Protein product: CASSDVRSGNTIYF. The rearrangement links TRBV6-1 to TRBJ1-3; no reliable D call. The V gene lost 3 bases and the J gene lost 0 bases, with 6 bases spanning the gap. In germline, CDR1 is MNHNS, CDR2 SASEGT. This CDR3 spans 14 amino acids.

A few counts support this clonotype. The chain uses TRBV6-5 and TRBJ1-3; D remains ambiguous. The CDR3 has 13 residues. Germline V gene sequence: CDR1 MNHEY, CDR2 SVGAGI. V shed 6 bases and J shed 0 bases, with 6 bases lying between them. In DNA form, the CDR3 reads TGTGCCAGCAGGCCGAACTCTGGAAACACCATATATTTT. Protein product: CASRPNSGNTIYF.

This clonotype showed up just a few times. The CDR3 DNA sequence: TGTGCCAGCAATGTCCTAGCGGCCCCCACAGATACGCAGTATTTT. Protein product: CASNVLAAPTDTQYF. The chain carries TRBV12-3 or TRBV12-4 and TRBJ2-3; 7 bases map to TRBD2. V lost 7 bases to trimming and J lost 2 bases; unmatched junction nucleotides: 9. CDR3 length: 15 residues.

V is TRBV6-2 or TRBV6-3 and J is TRBJ2-7, with 12 bases fitting TRBD2. After removal of 7 bases from V and 5 bases from J, the junction contained 9 bases not matched to a gene. The length of the CDR3 is 15 residues. From germline, CDR1 is MNHEY and CDR2 SVGEGT. CDR3 sequence reads: CASNDGTSGRDEQYF. The CDR3 DNA reads TGTGCCAGCAACGATGGGACTAGCGGGCGCGACGAGCAGTACTTC.

The gene calls are TRBV21-1 and TRBJ2-3; TRBD2 reflects the table's D call only, with no check against the DNA. TRBV21-1 is assigned pseudogene status. CDR3 length: 15 residues. This CDR3 reads CASRSGLALADTQYF. CDR3 nucleotides: TGTGCCAGCAGGTCGGGACTAGCGCTCGCAGATACGCAGTATTTT.

This clonotype was observed at least ten times. The gene calls are TRBV20-1 and TRBJ2-1; 10 bases are a match to TRBD2. Unmatched junction bases numbered 9, after V lost 1 base and J lost 0 bases. CDR1 and CDR2 (germline): DFQATT, SNEGSKA (reference sequence). The CDR3 consists of 18 residues. The DNA of the CDR3 is TGCAGTGCTAGAGGGGCTAGCGGGAGTTACTCCTCCTACAATGAGCAGTTCTTC. Encoded protein: CSARGASGSYSSYNEQFF.

The chain links TRBV29-1 to TRBJ1-2, with a possible D match to TRBD1 (6 bases). V was cut by 5 bases and J by 4 bases, with 11 bases left in between. The germline V gene has CDR1 SQVTM and CDR2 ANQGSEA. CDR3 length: 12 amino acids. Here the CDR3 reads CSVPGALYGYTF. The DNA of the CDR3 is TGCAGCGTTCCAGGGGCCCTCTATGGCTACACCTTC.